These 5 T cell receptor beta chains were all obtained from the same sample, sequenced in a study of cytomegalovirus exposure and HLA in healthy donors (dated by TCRdb to between 2016 and 2019). Preparation of the library involved the immunoSEQ multiplex PCR assay. For the multiplex PCR, a mixture combining 60 forward primers for TCR Vbeta segments and 13 reverse primers for TCR Jbeta segments was used. Drawn from immuneACCESS, this table holds only the in-frame rearrangements with V and J called that TCRdb kept. Clones are partly lost; checked studies trace under half to an unresolved V gene and leave the rest unexplained. The sample includes roughly 110,000 clones, with about 70% observed a single time. The ten largest account for 4% to 5.5% of the sample. The specimen was PBMCs. The receptors here all came from a man aged 25-45 years in good health and CMV-seropositive.

This chain links TRBV4-2 with TRBJ2-7, with unresolved D. The CDR3 length is 14 residues. The germline V and J ends were trimmed by 0 bases and 3 bases, with 9 bases remaining between them. Germline V lookup: CDR1 LGHNA, CDR2 YNFKEQ. The CDR3 DNA is TGTGCCAGCAGCCAAGATTTAACTAACTACGAGCAGTACTTC. The encoded protein is CASSQDLTNYEQYF.

This clone was picked up a small number of times. The chain employs TRBV4-2 and TRBJ1-1, with D maybe TRBD1 (6 bases). The length of the CDR3 is 14 residues. Germline V CDR1 and CDR2: LGHNA, YNFKEQ. With 4 bases removed from V and 2 bases from J, the gap between germline ends came to 11 bases. The CDR3 nucleotides read TGTGCCAGCAGCCCTCTGGACAGCAACACTGAAGCTTTCTTT. Encoded protein: CASSPLDSNTEAFF.

In its sample, this clone was seen a few times. The rearrangement uses TRBV6-5 and TRBJ2-6; a weak D match, TRBD1 (6 bases). This CDR3 has 14 amino acids. Trimming took off 6 bases at V and 4 bases at J, with 10 bases between the two ends. The germline V gene encodes CDR1 MNHEY and CDR2 SVGAGI. CDR3 nucleotides: TGTGCCAGCAGCCAGGGGACCGGGGCCAACGTCCTGACTTTC. It encodes CASSQGTGANVLTF.

This clone showed up just a few times. This chain joins TRBV5-1 and TRBJ1-1; unclear D gene. The CDR3 runs 15 residues. V lost 0 bases and J 1 base, leaving 10 bases between the germline ends. Germline values: CDR1 SGHRS, CDR2 YFSETQ. The CDR3 DNA reads TGCGCCAGCAGCTTGGGAGGGTACAGGAACACTGAAGCTTTCTTT. Protein: CASSLGGYRNTEAFF.

The chain recombines TRBV5-6 with TRBJ1-2; D is unresolved. Germline V gene sequence: CDR1 SGHDT, CDR2 YYEEEE. CDR3 length equals 14 residues. V shed 0 bases and J shed 5 bases, with 11 bases lying between them. The CDR3 region is CASSLVATGYGYTF. In nucleotides, the CDR3 is TGTGCCAGCAGCTTGGTAGCAACGGGGTATGGCTACACCTTC.